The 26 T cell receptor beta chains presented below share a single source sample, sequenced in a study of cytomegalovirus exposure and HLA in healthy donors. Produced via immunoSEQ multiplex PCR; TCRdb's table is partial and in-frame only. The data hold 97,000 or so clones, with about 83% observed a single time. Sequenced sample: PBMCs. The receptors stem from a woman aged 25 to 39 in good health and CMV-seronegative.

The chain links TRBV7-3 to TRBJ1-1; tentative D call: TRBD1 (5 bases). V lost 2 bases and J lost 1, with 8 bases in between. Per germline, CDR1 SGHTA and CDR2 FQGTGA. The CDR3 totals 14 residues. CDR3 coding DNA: TGTGCCAGCAGCTTAGGGACTGAGAACACTGAAGCTTTCTTT. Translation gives CASSLGTENTEAFF. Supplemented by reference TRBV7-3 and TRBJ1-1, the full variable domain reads GAGVSQTPSNKVTEKGKYVELRCDPISGHTALYWYRQSLGQGPEFLIYFQGTGAADDSGLPNDRFFAVRPEGSVSTLKIQRTERGDSAVYLCASSLGTENTEAFFGQGTRLTVV.

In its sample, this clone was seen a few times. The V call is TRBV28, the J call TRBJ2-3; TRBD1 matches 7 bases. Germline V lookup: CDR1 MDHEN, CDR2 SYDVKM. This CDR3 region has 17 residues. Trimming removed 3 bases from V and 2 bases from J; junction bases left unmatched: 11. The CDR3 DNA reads TGTGCCAGCAGTTTCCTCGAAACAGGGGCTGACACAGATACGCAGTATTTT. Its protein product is CASSFLETGADTDTQYF.

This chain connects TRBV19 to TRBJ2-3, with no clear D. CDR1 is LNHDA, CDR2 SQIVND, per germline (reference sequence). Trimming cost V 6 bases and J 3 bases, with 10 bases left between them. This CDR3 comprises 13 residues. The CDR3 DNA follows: TGTGCCAGTAGAGAGAGGCAGACAGATACGCAGTATTTT. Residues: CASRERQTDTQYF.

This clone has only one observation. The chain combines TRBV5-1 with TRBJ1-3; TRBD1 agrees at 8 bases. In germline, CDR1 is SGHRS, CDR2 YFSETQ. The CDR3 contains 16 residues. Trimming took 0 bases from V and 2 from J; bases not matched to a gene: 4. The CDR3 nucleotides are TGCGCCAGCAGCTTGGGGGAGGACAGGGCTGGAAACACCATATATTTT. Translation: CASSLGEDRAGNTIYF.

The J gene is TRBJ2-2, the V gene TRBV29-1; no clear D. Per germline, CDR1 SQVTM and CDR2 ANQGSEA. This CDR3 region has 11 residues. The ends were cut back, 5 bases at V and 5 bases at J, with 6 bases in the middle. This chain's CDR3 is CSVSRTGELFF. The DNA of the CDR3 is TGCAGCGTTTCCCGGACCGGGGAGCTGTTTTTT.

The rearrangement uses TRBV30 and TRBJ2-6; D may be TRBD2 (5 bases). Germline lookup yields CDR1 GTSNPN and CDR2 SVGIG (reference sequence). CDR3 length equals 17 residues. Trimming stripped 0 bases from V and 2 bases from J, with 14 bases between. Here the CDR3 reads CAWSVFRRFTGANVLTF. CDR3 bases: TGTGCCTGGAGTGTCTTTAGGAGGTTCACTGGGGCCAACGTCCTGACTTTC.

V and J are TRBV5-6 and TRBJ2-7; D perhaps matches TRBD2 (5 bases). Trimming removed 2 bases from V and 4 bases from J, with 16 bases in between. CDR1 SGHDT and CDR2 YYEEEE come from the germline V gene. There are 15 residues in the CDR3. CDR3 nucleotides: TGTGCCAGCAGCTTTCCTCTAGCAGCTCGTTACGAGCAGTACTTC. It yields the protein CASSFPLAARYEQYF.

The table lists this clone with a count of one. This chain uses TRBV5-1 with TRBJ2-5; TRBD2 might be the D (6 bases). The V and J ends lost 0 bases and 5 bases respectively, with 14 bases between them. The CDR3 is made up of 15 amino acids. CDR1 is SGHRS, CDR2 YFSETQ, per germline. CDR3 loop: CASSLGPSDSETQYF. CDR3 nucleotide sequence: TGCGCCAGCAGCTTGGGTCCTAGCGATAGTGAGACCCAGTACTTC.

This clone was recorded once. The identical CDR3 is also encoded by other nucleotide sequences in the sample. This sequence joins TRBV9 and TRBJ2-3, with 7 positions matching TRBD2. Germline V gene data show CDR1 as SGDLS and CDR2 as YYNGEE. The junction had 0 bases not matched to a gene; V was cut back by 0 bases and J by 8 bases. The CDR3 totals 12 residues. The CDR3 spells CASSVVAGTQYF. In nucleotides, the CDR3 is TGTGCCAGCAGCGTAGTAGCGGGTACGCAGTATTTT.

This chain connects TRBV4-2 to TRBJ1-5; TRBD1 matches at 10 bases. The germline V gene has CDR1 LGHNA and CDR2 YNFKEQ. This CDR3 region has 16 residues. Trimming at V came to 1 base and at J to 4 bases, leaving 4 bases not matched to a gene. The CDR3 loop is CASSQVQDRGNQPQHF. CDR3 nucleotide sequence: TGTGCCAGCAGCCAAGTTCAGGACAGGGGGAATCAGCCCCAGCATTTT.

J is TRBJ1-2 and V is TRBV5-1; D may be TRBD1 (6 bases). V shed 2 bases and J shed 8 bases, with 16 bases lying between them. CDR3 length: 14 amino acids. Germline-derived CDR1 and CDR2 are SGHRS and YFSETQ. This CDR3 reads CASSFNAGDEGYTF. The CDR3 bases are TGCGCCAGCAGCTTCAATGCAGGGGATGAAGGCTACACCTTC.

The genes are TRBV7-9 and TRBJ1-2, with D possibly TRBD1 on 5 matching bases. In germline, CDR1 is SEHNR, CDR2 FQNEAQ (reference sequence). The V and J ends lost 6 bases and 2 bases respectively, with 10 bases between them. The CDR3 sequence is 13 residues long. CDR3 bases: TGTGCCAGCAGTTCCAAGGGGAACTATGGCTACACCTTC. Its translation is CASSSKGNYGYTF.

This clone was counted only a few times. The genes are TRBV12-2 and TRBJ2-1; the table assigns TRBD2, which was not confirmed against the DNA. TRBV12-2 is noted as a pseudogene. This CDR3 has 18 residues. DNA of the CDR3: TGTGCAAGTCGTTTAAACCCCCCCTTTAGCGGGAAGATCAATGAGCAGTTCTTC. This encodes CASRLNPPFSGKINEQFF.

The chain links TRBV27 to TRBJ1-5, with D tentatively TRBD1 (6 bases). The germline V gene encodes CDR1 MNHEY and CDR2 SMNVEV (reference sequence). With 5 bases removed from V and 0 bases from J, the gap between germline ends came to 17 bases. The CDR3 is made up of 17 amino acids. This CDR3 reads CASSPGGGRYSNQPQHF. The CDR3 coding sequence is TGTGCCAGCAGTCCGGGGGGGGGCCGCTATAGCAATCAGCCCCAGCATTTT.

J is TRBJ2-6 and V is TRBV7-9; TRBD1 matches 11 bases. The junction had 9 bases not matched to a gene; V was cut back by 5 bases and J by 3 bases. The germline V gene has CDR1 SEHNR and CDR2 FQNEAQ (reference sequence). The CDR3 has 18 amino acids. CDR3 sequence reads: CASSARTGGVFGANVLTF. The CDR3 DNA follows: TGTGCCAGCAGCGCGAGGACAGGGGGCGTCTTTGGGGCCAACGTCCTGACTTTC.

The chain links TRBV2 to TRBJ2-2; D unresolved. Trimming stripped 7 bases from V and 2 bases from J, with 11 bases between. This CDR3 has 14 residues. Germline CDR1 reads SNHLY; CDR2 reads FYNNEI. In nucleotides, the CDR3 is TGTGCCAGCACTCAGGTATTAAACACCGGGGAGCTGTTTTTT. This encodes CASTQVLNTGELFF.

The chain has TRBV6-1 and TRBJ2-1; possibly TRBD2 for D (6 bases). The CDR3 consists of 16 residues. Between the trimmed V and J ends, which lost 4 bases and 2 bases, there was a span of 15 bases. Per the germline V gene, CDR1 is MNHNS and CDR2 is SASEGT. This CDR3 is CASSATSPTTYNEQFF. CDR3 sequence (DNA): TGTGCCAGCAGTGCGACTAGTCCCACAACCTACAATGAGCAGTTCTTC.

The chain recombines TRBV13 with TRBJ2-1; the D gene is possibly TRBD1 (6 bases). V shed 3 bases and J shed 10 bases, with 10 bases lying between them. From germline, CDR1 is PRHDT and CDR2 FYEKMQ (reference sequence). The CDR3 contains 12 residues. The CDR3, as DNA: TGTGCCAGCAGCTTCTCAGGGGTGGAGCAGTTCTTC. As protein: CASSFSGVEQFF.

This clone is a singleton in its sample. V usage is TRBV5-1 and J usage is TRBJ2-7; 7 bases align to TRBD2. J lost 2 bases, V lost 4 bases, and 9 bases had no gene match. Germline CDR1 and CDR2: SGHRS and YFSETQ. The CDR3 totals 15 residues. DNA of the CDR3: TGCGCCAGCAGCCTGCGGGTAGCGGGCACCTACGAGCAGTACTTC. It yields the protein CASSLRVAGTYEQYF.

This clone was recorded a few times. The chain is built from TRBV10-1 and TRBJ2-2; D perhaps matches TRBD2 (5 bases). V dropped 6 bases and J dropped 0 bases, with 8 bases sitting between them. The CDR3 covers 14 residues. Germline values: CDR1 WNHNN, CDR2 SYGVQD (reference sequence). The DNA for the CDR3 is TGCGCCAGCAGAGAACTAGCGAACACCGGGGAGCTGTTTTTT. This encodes CASRELANTGELFF.

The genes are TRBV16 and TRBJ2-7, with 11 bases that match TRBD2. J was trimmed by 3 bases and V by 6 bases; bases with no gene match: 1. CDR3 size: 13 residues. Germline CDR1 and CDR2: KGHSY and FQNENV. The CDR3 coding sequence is TGTGCCAGCAGGACTAGCGGGGACTACGAGCAGTACTTC. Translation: CASRTSGDYEQYF.

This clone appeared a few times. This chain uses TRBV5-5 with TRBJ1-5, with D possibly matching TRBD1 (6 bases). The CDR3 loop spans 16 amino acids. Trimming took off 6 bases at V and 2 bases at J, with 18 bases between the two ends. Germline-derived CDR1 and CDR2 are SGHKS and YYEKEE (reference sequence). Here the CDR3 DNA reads TGTGCCAGCACTCTCCGCTGGACAGTGGGCAATCAGCCCCAGCATTTT. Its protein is CASTLRWTVGNQPQHF.

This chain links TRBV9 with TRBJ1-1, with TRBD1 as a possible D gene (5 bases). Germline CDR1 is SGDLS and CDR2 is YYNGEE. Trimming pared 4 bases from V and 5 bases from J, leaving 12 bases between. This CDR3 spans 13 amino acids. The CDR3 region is CASSQGIGTEAFF. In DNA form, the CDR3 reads TGTGCCAGCAGCCAGGGAATTGGAACTGAAGCTTTCTTT.

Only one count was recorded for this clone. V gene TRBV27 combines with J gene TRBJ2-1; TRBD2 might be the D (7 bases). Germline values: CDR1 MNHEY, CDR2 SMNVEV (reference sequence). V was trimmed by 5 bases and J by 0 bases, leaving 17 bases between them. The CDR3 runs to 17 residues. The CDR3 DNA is TGTGCCAGCAGTCCGTTAGGGGGGGGGATCTCCTACAATGAGCAGTTCTTC. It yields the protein CASSPLGGGISYNEQFF.

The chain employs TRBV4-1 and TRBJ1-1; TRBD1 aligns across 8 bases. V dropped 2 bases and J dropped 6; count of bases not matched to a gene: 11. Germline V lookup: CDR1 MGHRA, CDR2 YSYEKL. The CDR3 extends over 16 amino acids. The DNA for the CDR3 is TGCGCCAGCAGCCAACGGATTTACAGGGGGACGGCTGAAGCTTTCTTT. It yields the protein CASSQRIYRGTAEAFF.

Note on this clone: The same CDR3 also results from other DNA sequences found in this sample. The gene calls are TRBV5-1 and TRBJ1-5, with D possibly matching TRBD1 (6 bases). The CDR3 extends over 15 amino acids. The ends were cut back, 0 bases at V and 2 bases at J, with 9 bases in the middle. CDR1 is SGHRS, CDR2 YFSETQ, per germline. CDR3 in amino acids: CASSLAGVGNQPQHF. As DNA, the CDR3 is TGCGCCAGCAGCTTGGCAGGGGTGGGCAATCAGCCCCAGCATTTT.